One sample yielded the 22 T cell receptor beta chains listed below, sequenced in a study of T cells in Graves' hyperthyroidism and ophthalmopathy. TCR beta CDR3 sequences were amplified from RNA transcripts. The TCR CDR3 was amplified in a first-round RT-PCR using the HTBI primer set. Each CDR3 protein is one row after TCRdb ran MiXCR on the multiplex PCR reads. The sample records about 510,000 distinct CDR3 sequences, around 15% being singletons. Sequencing used blood. These receptor sequences come from a woman between 40 and 50 years old with Graves' hyperthyroidism.

This clonotype was observed a handful of times. The chain carries TRBV7-9 and TRBJ1-1; D is ambiguous. The V end lost 6 bases, the J end lost 7 bases, and 12 bases lay between the germline ends. CDR3 length: 12 residues. The germline V gene has CDR1 SEHNR and CDR2 FQNEAQ (reference sequence). In nucleotides, the CDR3 is TGTGCCAGCAGGGAACAGCAAGTTGAAGCTTTCTTT. This sequence encodes CASREQQVEAFF.

This clonotype occurred many times. This chain links TRBV7-9 with TRBJ2-2, with unresolved D. The germline V gene has CDR1 SEHNR and CDR2 FQNEAQ (reference sequence). V was trimmed by 1 base and J by 4 bases, leaving 4 bases between them. This CDR3 has 13 amino acids. The CDR3 DNA follows: TGTGCCAGCAGCTTAGAACCCACCGGGGAGCTGTTTTTT. It specifies CASSLEPTGELFF.

This clonotype was counted ten times or more. The V gene is TRBV28, the J gene TRBJ2-3; 14 nucleotides agree with TRBD2. Germline V lookup: CDR1 MDHEN, CDR2 SYDVKM. Trimming removed 1 base from V and 2 bases from J; junction bases left unmatched: 5. The CDR3 loop spans 18 amino acids. CDR3 sequence reads: CASSLFGLAGGSTDTQYF. CDR3 in DNA: TGTGCCAGCAGTTTATTCGGACTAGCGGGAGGTTCCACAGATACGCAGTATTTT.

This chain links TRBV12-3 or TRBV12-4 with TRBJ1-1, with D hard to call. V was clipped by 3 bases and J by 0 bases, with 8 bases between them. This CDR3 has 14 amino acids. DNA for the CDR3: TGTGCCAGCAGTTTGGGAAGCCTGAACACTGAAGCTTTCTTT. It encodes CASSLGSLNTEAFF.

This clonotype was seen many times. V gene TRBV28 combines with J gene TRBJ2-1, with 7 nucleotides matching TRBD2. After removal of 2 bases from V and 9 bases from J, the junction contained 10 bases not matched to a gene. This CDR3 contains 15 residues. CDR1 MDHEN and CDR2 SYDVKM come from the germline V gene. The CDR3 DNA sequence: TGTGCCAGCAGTTTAAGGGGAGGGCCGGGCCTTGAGCAGTTCTTC. It specifies CASSLRGGPGLEQFF.

As to this clonotype: Here the CDR3 omits its conserved ending phenylalanine or tryptophan, so a read error is the likely source. This chain joins TRBV28 and TRBJ1-1, with 7 bases identical to TRBD1. V lost 7 bases and J lost 4; bases outside the gene matches: 6. The CDR3 sequence is 13 residues long. Per germline, CDR1 MDHEN and CDR2 SYDVKM. In nucleotides, the CDR3 is TGTGCCAGCAAGCTACAGGGGTTCACTGAAGCTTTCCTT. Protein product: CASKLQGFTEAFL.

This clonotype came up a few times. The genes are TRBV28 and TRBJ2-3, with D perhaps being TRBD1 or TRBD2 (6 bases each). Trimming stripped 7 bases from V and 4 bases from J, with 15 bases between. The CDR3 covers 14 residues. The germline V gene has CDR1 MDHEN and CDR2 SYDVKM. The CDR3 nucleotides read TGTGCCAGCAAGGGGGGATCCCCTCCAGATACGCAGTATTTT. Amino acids: CASKGGSPPDTQYF. Full variable domain (missing parts from reference TRBV28 and TRBJ2-3): DVKVTQSSRYLVKRTGEKVFLECVQDMDHENMFWYRQDPGLGLRLIYFSYDVKMKEKGDIPEGYSVSREKKERFSLILESASTNQTSMYLCASKGGSPPDTQYFGPGTRLTVL.

In DNA, the CDR3 is TGTGCCAGCAGCTCGACTAGCGGGAGGAGTGAGCAGTACTTC. It codes for CASSSTSGRSEQYF. The chain is built from TRBV7-8 and TRBJ2-7; 13 bases map to TRBD2. The ends lost 4 bases at V and 7 bases at J; junction bases unmatched: 4. Germline V lookup: CDR1 SGHVS, CDR2 FQNEAQ. The length of the CDR3 is 14 residues.

At least ten counts were recorded for this clonotype. V gene TRBV30 combines with J gene TRBJ1-5, with no clear D. Trimming removed 0 bases at V and 0 bases at J, with 6 bases between. This CDR3 spans 14 amino acids. Germline loops: CDR1 GTSNPN, CDR2 SVGIG (reference sequence). The CDR3 nucleotides are TGTGCCTGGAGTGTACTCGGTAGCAATCAGCCCCAGCATTTT. Translated, it gives CAWSVLGSNQPQHF.

There are a few counts of this clonotype. The chain has TRBV7-6 and TRBJ2-1; TRBD2 might be the D (5 bases). The germline V gene encodes CDR1 SGHVS and CDR2 FNYEAQ. The CDR3 is made up of 14 amino acids. Trimming shortened V by 2 bases and J by 4 bases, and 9 bases separated the two germline ends. This chain's CDR3 is CASSLSGWYNEQFF. CDR3 DNA sequence: TGTGCCAGCAGCTTATCGGGATGGTACAATGAGCAGTTCTTC.

The sample holds a few counts of this clonotype. Here the CDR3 DNA reads TGTGCCACCAGTGATACCAGGGGGCCGGATACGCAGTATTTT. Protein: CATSDTRGPDTQYF. V usage is TRBV24-1 and J usage is TRBJ2-3, with 8 nucleotides matching TRBD1. V shed 3 bases, J shed 6 bases, and the junction held 4 bases outside the gene matches. This CDR3 spans 14 amino acids. Germline values: CDR1 KGHDR, CDR2 SFDVKD.

This clonotype was found many times. The chain is built from TRBV11-2 and TRBJ2-5; TRBD2 aligns across 9 bases. Germline V gene sequence: CDR1 SGHAT, CDR2 FQNNGV. This CDR3 has 15 amino acids. Trimming cost V 5 bases and J 5 bases; bases outside gene matches: 9. The CDR3 protein is CASSDTSGYSETQYF. The CDR3 coding sequence is TGTGCCAGCAGCGATACTAGCGGGTACTCCGAGACCCAGTACTTC.

The chain has TRBV12-3 or TRBV12-4 and TRBJ2-7; D remains ambiguous. The CDR3 has 17 amino acids. Trimming removed 6 bases from V and 3 bases from J, with 24 bases in between. The CDR3 loop reads CASSHTPRTRLNYEQYF. CDR3 nucleotides: TGTGCCAGCAGCCATACGCCCCGGACCAGGCTAAACTACGAGCAGTACTTC.

This clonotype has at least ten counts. CDR3 coding DNA: TGTGCCAGCAGCCCATTTAGCGGGAGCGAGACCCAGTACTTC. Amino acids: CASSPFSGSETQYF. The V call is TRBV11-1, the J call TRBJ2-5, with 9 bases aligning to TRBD2. Germline V gene data show CDR1 as SGHAT and CDR2 as FQDESV (reference sequence). This CDR3 is 14 amino acids long. The V gene end was trimmed by 5 bases and the J gene end by 5 bases; junction bases not matched to a gene: 6.

V usage is TRBV30 and J usage is TRBJ2-1; 9 positions match TRBD2. With V trimmed by 3 bases and J by 7 bases, 7 bases remained unmatched. This CDR3 contains 14 residues. In germline, CDR1 is GTSNPN, CDR2 SVGIG (reference sequence). The CDR3 coding sequence is TGTGCCTGGAGCCCGTCTAGCGGGGATAATGAGCAGTTCTTC. Residues: CAWSPSSGDNEQFF.

This clonotype was counted many times. The genes are TRBV3-1 and TRBJ1-5, with 7 nucleotides matching TRBD1. Germline lookup yields CDR1 LGHDT and CDR2 YNNKEL (reference sequence). With V trimmed by 0 bases and J by 0 bases, 5 bases remained unmatched. The CDR3 runs 17 residues. CDR3 nucleotide sequence: TGTGCCAGCAGCCAAGACGGGGACAGCTATAGCAATCAGCCCCAGCATTTT. This gives the protein CASSQDGDSYSNQPQHF.

Ten or more counts support this clonotype. The V call is TRBV18, the J call TRBJ2-1; 13 bases are a match to TRBD2. Germline trimming cut 6 bases from V and 7 bases from J; bases unmatched to any gene: 6. There are 15 residues in the CDR3. CDR1 and CDR2 from the germline V gene are KGHSH and LQKENI. CDR3 bases: TGTGCCAGCTCCCGCGGACTAGCGGGAGAGAATGAGCAGTTCTTC. Protein sequence: CASSRGLAGENEQFF.

On this clonotype itself: This may stem from a read error, because a much larger clone lies one nucleotide away. This CDR3 is missing its conserved last phenylalanine or tryptophan, likely due to a read error. The chain is built from TRBV5-6 and TRBJ1-2; weak D call: TRBD1 (6 bases). Germline values: CDR1 SGHDT, CDR2 YYEEEE. V was clipped by 3 bases and J by 1 base, with 19 bases between them. CDR3 size: 17 residues. The DNA of the CDR3 is TGTGCCAGCAGCTCCGAGTTCCGGGGGGCGATTAACTATGGCTACACCTTA. As protein: CASSSEFRGAINYGYTL.

There are a few counts of this clonotype. The chain links TRBV19 to TRBJ2-5, with D possibly TRBD2 on 6 matching bases. CDR1 is LNHDA, CDR2 SQIVND, per germline (reference sequence). The CDR3 contains 14 residues. Trimming cost V 5 bases and J 5 bases, with 15 bases left between them. In nucleotides, the CDR3 is TGTGCCAGTAGTCCGGACGGGGGTTTGGAGACCCAGTACTTC. Translating it yields CASSPDGGLETQYF.

The chain has TRBV19 and TRBJ1-2, with TRBD1 matching 7 bases. This CDR3 region has 15 residues. V was clipped by 4 bases and J by 2 bases; unmatched bases: 7. The germline V gene encodes CDR1 LNHDA and CDR2 SQIVND (reference sequence). CDR3 in DNA: TGTGCCAGTAGTACGGGACAGTCCGAGAACTATGGCTACACCTTC. Amino acids: CASSTGQSENYGYTF.

V gene TRBV25-1 combines with J gene TRBJ2-7; 11 bases are a match to TRBD1. CDR3 size: 16 residues. Germline V lookup: CDR1 MGHDK, CDR2 SYGVNS. V was pared by 0 bases and J by 3 bases, with 4 bases of the junction left unmatched. The CDR3 region is CASSEYMGQGGYEQYF. The CDR3 nucleotides are TGTGCCAGCAGTGAATATATGGGACAGGGGGGCTACGAGCAGTACTTC.

The table lists this clonotype with many counts. This sequence joins TRBV5-1 and TRBJ2-3; D possibly corresponds to TRBD1 (6 bases). The CDR3 extends over 15 amino acids. Between the trimmed V and J ends, which lost 4 bases and 2 bases, there was a span of 14 bases. Per germline, CDR1 SGHRS and CDR2 YFSETQ. DNA of the CDR3: TGCGCCAGCAGCGAGCCTCAGGGGAACACAGATACGCAGTATTTT. Amino acid sequence: CASSEPQGNTDTQYF.